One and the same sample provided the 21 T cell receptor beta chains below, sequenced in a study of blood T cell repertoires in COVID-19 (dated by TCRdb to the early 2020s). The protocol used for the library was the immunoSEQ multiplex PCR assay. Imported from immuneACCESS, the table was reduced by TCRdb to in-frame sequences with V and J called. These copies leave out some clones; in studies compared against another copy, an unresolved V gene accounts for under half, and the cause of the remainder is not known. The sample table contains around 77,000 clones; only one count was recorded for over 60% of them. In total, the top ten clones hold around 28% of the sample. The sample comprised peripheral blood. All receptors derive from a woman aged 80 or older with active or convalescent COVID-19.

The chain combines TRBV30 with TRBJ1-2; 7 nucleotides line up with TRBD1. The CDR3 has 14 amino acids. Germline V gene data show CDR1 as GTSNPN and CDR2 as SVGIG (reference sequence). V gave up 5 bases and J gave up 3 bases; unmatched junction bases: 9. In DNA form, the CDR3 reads TGTGCCTGGGAAAACAGGGGTGGCTACTATGGCTACACCTTC. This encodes CAWENRGGYYGYTF.

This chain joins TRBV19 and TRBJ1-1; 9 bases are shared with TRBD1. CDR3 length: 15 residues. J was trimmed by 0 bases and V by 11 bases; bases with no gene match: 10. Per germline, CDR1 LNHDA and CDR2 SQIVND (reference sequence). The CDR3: CAAIPGTGMNTEAFF. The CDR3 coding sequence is TGTGCCGCCATACCTGGGACAGGGATGAACACTGAAGCTTTCTTT. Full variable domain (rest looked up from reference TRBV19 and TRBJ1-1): DGGITQSPKYLFRKEGQNVTLSCEQNLNHDAMYWYRQDPGQGLRLIYYSQIVNDFQKGDIAEGYSVSREKKESFPLTVTSAQKNPTAFYLCAAIPGTGMNTEAFFGQGTRLTVV.

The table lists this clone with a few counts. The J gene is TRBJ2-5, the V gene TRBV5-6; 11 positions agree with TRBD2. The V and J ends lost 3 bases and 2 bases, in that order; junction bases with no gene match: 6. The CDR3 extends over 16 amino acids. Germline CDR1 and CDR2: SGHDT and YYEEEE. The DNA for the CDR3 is TGTGCCAGCAGCTCTATTGGGACTAGCGGACAAGAGACCCAGTACTTC. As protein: CASSSIGTSGQETQYF.

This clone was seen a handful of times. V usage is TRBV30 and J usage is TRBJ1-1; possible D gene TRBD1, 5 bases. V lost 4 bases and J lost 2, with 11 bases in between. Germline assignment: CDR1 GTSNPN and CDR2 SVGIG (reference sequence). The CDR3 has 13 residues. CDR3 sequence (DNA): TGTGCCTGGACAGCTGGGACTAACACTGAAGCTTTCTTT. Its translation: CAWTAGTNTEAFF.

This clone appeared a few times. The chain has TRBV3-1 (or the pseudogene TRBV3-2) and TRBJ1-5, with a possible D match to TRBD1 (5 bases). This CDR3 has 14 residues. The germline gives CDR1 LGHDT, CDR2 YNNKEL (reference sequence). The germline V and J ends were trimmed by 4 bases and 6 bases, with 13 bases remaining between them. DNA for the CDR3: TGTGCCAGCAGCCCTTTGGGGCTTGTTCAGCCCCAGCATTTT. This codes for CASSPLGLVQPQHF.

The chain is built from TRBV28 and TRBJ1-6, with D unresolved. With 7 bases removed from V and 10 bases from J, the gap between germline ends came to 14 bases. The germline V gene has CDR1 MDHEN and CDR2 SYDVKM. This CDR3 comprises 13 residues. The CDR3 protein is CASIAYQRSPLHF. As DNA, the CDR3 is TGTGCCAGCATCGCCTACCAGAGGTCACCCCTCCACTTT.

CDR3 nucleotides: TGTGCCAGCAGTCGGACAGGGGGCGGCGAGCAGTACTTC. Its translation: CASSRTGGGEQYF. The rearrangement joins TRBV6-5 to TRBJ2-7; 11 bases are a match to TRBD1. The V segment lost 5 bases and the J segment 6 bases; nucleotides outside the gene matches: 3. Germline V gene sequence: CDR1 MNHEY, CDR2 SVGAGI. CDR3 size: 13 residues.

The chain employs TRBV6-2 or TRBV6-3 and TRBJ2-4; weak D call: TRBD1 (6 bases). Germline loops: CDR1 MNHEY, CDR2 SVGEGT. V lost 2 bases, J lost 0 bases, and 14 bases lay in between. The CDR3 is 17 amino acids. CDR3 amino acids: CASSYLKTDRAKNIQYF. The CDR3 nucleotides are TGTGCCAGCAGTTACCTCAAGACGGACAGAGCCAAAAACATTCAGTACTTC.

Here the CDR3 DNA reads TGCACCAGACACCACACCGGGGAGCTGTTTTTT. Its protein is CTRHHTGELFF. This chain uses TRBV1 with TRBJ2-2; the D call of TRBD1 is as the table states it, not checked on the DNA. TRBV1 corresponds to a pseudogene. This CDR3 comprises 11 residues.

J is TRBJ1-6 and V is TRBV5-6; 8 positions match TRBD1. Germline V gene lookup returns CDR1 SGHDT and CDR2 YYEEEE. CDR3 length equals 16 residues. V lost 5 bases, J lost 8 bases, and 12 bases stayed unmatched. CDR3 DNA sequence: TGTGCCAGCAGATTGCAGGGGGCTGGGTCTTATTCACCCCTCCACTTT. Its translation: CASRLQGAGSYSPLHF.

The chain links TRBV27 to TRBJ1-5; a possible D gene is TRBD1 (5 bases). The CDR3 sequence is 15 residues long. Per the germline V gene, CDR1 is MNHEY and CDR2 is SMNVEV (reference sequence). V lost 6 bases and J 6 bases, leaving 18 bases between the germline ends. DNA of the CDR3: TGTGCCAGCAGCACAAAGGGGCCCCCGCCTCAGCCCCAGCATTTT. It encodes CASSTKGPPPQPQHF.

Here the CDR3 reads CASSQEGGAISTDTQYF. CDR3 nucleotide sequence: TGCGCCAGCAGCCAAGAGGGGGGGGCGATTAGCACAGATACGCAGTATTTT. J is TRBJ2-3 and V is TRBV4-3; a weak D match, TRBD2 (7 bases). The CDR3 has 17 residues. CDR1 is LGHNA, CDR2 YSLEER, per germline. V lost 0 bases and J 0 bases, leaving 13 bases between the germline ends.

In nucleotides, the CDR3 is TGTGCCAGCAGTTACTCGAAAGGACAGAACTATGGCTACACCTTC. The encoded protein is CASSYSKGQNYGYTF. The chain combines TRBV6-6 with TRBJ1-2; D might be TRBD1 (6 bases). Germline assignment: CDR1 MNHNY and CDR2 SVGAGI (reference sequence). Trimming pared 0 bases from V and 2 bases from J, leaving 10 bases between. The CDR3 spans 15 residues.

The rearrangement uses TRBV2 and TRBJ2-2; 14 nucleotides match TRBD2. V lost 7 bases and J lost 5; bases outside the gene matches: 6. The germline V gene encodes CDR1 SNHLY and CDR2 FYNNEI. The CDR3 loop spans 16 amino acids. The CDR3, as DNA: TGTGCCAGCATTGGGACTAGCGGGGGCCCGACCGGGGAGCTGTTTTTT. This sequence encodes CASIGTSGGPTGELFF.

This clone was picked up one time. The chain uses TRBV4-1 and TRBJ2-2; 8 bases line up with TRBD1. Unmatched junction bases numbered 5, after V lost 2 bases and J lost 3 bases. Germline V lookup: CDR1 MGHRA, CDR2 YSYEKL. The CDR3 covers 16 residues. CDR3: CASSQRQGADTGELFF. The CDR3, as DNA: TGCGCCAGCAGCCAACGTCAGGGGGCGGACACCGGGGAGCTGTTTTTT.

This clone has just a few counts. The CDR3 here is CASSPDTISYEQYF. The CDR3 nucleotides read TGTGCCAGCTCACCGGACACCATCTCCTACGAGCAGTACTTC. This rearrangement joins TRBV18 to TRBJ2-7, with D tentatively TRBD1 (5 bases). CDR3 length equals 14 residues. V was cut by 3 bases and J by 0 bases, with 9 bases left in between. Germline V gives CDR1 KGHSH, CDR2 LQKENI.

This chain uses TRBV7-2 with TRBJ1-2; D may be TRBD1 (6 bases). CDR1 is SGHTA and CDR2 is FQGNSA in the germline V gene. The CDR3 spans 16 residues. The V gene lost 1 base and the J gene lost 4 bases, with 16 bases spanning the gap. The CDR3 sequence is CASSLGTASRTYGYTF. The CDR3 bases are TGTGCCAGCAGCTTAGGGACAGCCAGTAGAACCTATGGCTACACCTTC. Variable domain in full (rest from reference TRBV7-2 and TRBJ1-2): GAGVSQSPSNKVTEKGKDVELRCDPISGHTALYWYRQSLGQGLEFLIYFQGNSAPDKSGLPSDRFSAERTGGSVSTLTIQRTQQEDSAVYLCASSLGTASRTYGYTFGSGTRLTVV.

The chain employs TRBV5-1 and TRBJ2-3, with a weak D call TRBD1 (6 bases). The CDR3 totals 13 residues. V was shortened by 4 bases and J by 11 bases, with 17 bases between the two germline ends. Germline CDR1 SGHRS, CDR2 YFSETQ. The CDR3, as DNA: TGCGCCAGCAGCCACCAGACAGGCTATAGGCAGTATTTT. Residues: CASSHQTGYRQYF.

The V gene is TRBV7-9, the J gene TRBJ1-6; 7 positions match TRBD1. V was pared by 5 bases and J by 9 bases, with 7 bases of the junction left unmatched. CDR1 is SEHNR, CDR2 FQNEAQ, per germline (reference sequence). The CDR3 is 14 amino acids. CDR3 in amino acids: CASSHQGEGSPLHF. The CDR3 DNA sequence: TGTGCCAGCAGCCATCAGGGGGAAGGTTCACCCCTCCACTTT.

Written as DNA, the CDR3 is TGTGCCAGCAGTTACTCTACAGGGGCCCGTAATTCACCCCTCCACTTT. This codes for CASSYSTGARNSPLHF. This chain links TRBV6-5 with TRBJ1-6; 7 bases map to TRBD1. Germline V gives CDR1 MNHEY, CDR2 SVGAGI. The CDR3 is 16 residues long. Trimming cost V 0 bases and J 6 bases; bases outside gene matches: 5.

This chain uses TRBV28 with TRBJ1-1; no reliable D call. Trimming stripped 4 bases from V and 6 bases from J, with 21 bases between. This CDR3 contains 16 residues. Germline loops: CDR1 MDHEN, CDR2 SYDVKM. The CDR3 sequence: CASSSLTGPSRAEAFF. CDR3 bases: TGTGCCAGCAGTTCCCTAACCGGGCCTAGCCGAGCTGAAGCTTTCTTT.